This TCR beta chain was observed in a study of CD8 T cells in ankylosing spondylitis. Study results and limitations: Among TCR beta sequences, a motif of 7 to 9 highly homologous variants appeared characteristic of ankylosing spondylitis blood. Clones linked to disease, bearing a CD8+ phenotype, were relatively rare in peripheral blood. The clones that were linked to disease were reported to be significantly enriched in matched synovial fluid samples from ankylosing spondylitis patients.

CDR1 is DFQATT, CDR2 SNEGSKA, per germline (reference sequence). The V end was cut by 6 bases, the J end by 0 bases, with 9 bases between. This CDR3 is built from 13 residues. Notes on this clonotype: The target antigen is unknown.

In making TCR beta libraries, quantitative 5'-RACE with molecular barcodes was used. TCRdb reanalysed the 5' RACE reads using MiXCR and keeps one entry per CDR3 protein. The data show 250,000 or so distinct CDR3 sequences, roughly a quarter seen once. The rearrangement uses TRBV20-1 and TRBJ2-4; possible D gene TRBD1, 5 bases. The sequence was collected from a male donor with ankylosing spondylitis or in good health (not recorded which). The source material was blood, either unsorted or a sorted T cell fraction (not recorded which). The CDR3 bases are TGCAGTGCGTCAGGGCTAGCCAAAAACATTCAGTACTTC. Residues: CSASGLAKNIQYF.